This T cell receptor (beta chain) comes out of a study of T cells expressing NK-cell markers. Study-level information: The eight sequenced donors comprised seven who were HCMV-seropositive and one who was seronegative.

TCRdb reworked the 5' RACE reads into one entry per CDR3 protein, no DNA. Recorded for this sample: 300,000 to 450,000 distinct CDR3 sequences. The CDR3 covers 15 residues. The germline V gene encodes CDR1 SGHDN and CDR2 FVKESK. The study, taken as a whole, reports: For a handful of donors, the dominant NKG2C+ clonotypes made up about 1.0-8% of their CD8+ T cells.

Note on this clonotype: The target antigen is unknown.

Sequencing was done on a sample of blood T cells: a sorted CD56 or NKG2C T cell subset, CD4+ or CD8+ T cells, or bulk PBMC T cells (not recorded which). V and J are TRBV14 and TRBJ1-2; the D gene TCRdb calls, TRBD1, cannot be checked with no DNA. This clonotype was sampled from a man aged 18 to 69 in good health. CDR3 sequence: CASSPRGQGAYGYTF.